The subject of this entry is one TCR beta chain. Its target antigen remains unknown. Per-base qualities were not stored, and no clone one base away is much larger. This sample is part of a study of cytomegalovirus exposure and HLA in healthy donors (dated by TCRdb to 2015 to 2018). For the study in its entirety: According to a later analysis, the 120 or so validation repertoires were produced on the same platform as the approximately 690 repertoires of the first cohort. To predict cytomegalovirus infection status, the study brought together high-throughput TCR immunosequencing, statistical association of individual TCRs with disease status, and machine learning. Besides the first cohort of around 700 subjects, a separate validation cohort made up of roughly 120 different subjects was used. The study aimed to test whether cataloging public T cell receptors could reveal signatures of past pathogen exposure.

The donors belonged to the validation cohort of 90 to 150 subjects, which was separate from the roughly 700-subject first cohort. Library prep was done by the immunoSEQ multiplex PCR assay. The authors' pipeline ran thus. A statistical classification framework was developed to diagnose cytomegalovirus status using the catalog of TCR beta chain sequences. TCRdb limited this immuneACCESS table to in-frame rearrangements with V and J called. A share of clones is missing; checked studies link under half to unresolved V genes, and the rest is unexplained. V, J and clone size were drawn from that table, and D and trimming were deduced from the DNA. Across this sample there are 150,000 to 200,000 clones, with more than 70% seen only once. The biggest ten clones account for more than 1.4% of the sample. General study outcomes and caveats: The study listed around 160 TCR beta chains as associated with cytomegalovirus. Of the cluster scores, 90% to 95% were above 0 in a later analysis, which found that TCRs clustered in the first cohort also tended to co-occur in the 120 validation repertoires. In vitro tests confirmed that a few of the cytomegalovirus-associated TCR beta chains recognize cytomegalovirus antigens. A later analysis lacked HLA typing for the validation cohort, so it scored co-occurrence in that cohort across all 120 or so repertoires. The classifier was reported to diagnose cytomegalovirus status with high specificity and sensitivity in both the original and validation cohorts. Most TCR sequences were observed very rarely across donors, whereas some public TCRs were present in many individuals. It was suggested by the authors that the approach could potentially be generalized to other disease states and immunological phenotypes.

The CDR3 spans 16 residues, from the cysteine through the phenylalanine. The DNA shown is the 48-base CDR3, in frame from base 1. Reading the germline V gene gives CDR1 KGHSH and CDR2 LQKENI. V has 3 bases trimmed and J has 4 bases trimmed; junction bases matching no gene number 6. Sequenced: PBMCs. The chain was built from TRBV18 and TRBJ2-7, and 13 junction bases match TRBD2. This TCR was recovered from a woman aged 18-29 years in good health and CMV-seronegative. The CDR3 has the sequence CASSPGLAGNFYEQYF. The base sequence is TGTGCCAGCTCACCGGGACTAGCGGGAAATTTTTACGAGCAGTACTTC. Full variable domain (CDR3 extended with the reference TRBV18 and TRBJ2-7 proteins): NAGVMQNPRHLVRRRGQEARLRCSPMKGHSHVYWYRQLPEEGLKFMVYLQKENIIDESGMPKERFSAEFPKEGPSILRIQQVVRGDSAAYFCASSPGLAGNFYEQYFGPGTRLTVT.